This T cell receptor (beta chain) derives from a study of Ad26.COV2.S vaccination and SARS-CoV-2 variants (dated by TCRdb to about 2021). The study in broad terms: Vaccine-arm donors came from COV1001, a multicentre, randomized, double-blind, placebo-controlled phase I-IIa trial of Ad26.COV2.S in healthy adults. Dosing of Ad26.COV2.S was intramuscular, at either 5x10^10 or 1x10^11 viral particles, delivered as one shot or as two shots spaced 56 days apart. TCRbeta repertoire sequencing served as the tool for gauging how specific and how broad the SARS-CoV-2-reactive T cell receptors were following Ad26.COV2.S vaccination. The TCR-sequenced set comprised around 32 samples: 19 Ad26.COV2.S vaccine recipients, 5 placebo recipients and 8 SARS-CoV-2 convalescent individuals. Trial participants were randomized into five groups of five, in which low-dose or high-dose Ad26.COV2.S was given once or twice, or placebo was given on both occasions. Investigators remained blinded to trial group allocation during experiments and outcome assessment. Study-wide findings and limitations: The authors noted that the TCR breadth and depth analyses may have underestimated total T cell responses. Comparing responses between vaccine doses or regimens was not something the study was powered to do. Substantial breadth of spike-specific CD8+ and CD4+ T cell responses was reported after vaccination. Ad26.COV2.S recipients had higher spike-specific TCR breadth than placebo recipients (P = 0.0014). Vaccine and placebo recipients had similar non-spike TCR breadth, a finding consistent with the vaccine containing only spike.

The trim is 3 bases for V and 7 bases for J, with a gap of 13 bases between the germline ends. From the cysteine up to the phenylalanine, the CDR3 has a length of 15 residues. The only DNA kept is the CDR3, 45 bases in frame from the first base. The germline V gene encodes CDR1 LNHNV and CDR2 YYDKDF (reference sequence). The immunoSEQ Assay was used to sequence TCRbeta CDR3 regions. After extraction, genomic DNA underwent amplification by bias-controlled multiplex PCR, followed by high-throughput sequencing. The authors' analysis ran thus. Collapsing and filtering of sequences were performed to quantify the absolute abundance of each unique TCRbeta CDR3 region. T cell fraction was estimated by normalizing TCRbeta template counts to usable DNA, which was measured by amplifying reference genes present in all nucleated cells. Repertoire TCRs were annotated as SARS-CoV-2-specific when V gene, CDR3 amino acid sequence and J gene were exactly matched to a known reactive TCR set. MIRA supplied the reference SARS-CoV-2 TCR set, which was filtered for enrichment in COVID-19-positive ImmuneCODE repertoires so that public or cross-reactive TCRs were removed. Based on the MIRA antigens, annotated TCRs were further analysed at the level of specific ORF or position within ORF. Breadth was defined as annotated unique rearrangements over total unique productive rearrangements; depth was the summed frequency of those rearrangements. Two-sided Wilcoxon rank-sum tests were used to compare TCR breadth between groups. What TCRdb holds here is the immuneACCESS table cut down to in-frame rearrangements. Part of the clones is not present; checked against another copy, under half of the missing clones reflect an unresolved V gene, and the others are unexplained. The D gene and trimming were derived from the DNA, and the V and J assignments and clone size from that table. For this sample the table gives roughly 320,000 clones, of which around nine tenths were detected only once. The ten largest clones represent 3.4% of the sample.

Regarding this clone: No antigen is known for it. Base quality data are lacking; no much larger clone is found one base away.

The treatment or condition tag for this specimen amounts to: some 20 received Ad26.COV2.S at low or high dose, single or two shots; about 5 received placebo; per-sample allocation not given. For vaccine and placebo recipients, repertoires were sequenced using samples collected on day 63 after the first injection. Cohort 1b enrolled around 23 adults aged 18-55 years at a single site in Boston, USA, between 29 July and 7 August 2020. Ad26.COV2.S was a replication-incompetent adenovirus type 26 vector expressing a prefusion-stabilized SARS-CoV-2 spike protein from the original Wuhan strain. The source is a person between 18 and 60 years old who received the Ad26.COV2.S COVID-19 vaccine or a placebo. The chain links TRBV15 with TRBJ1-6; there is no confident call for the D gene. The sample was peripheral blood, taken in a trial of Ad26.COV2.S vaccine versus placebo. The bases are TGTGCCACCAGCAGGGTAGCGGCCACAAATTCACCCCTCCACTTT. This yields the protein CATSRVAATNSPLHF.